What follows are 18 T cell receptor beta chains derived from one specimen sequenced in a study of control samples from healthy donors and cancer patients. The table came from immunoSEQ multiplex PCR; TCRdb's copy has only in-frame clones and leaves some out. The profile shows 160,000 or so clones, approximately 96% of them singletons. Sequences were obtained from blood. The receptors were gathered from a woman aged 40 to 50 in good health.

This clone has a single count. The chain joins TRBV24-1 to TRBJ1-1; D unclear. V was pared by 1 base and J by 5 bases, with 7 bases between. The CDR3 totals 13 residues. Per the germline V gene, CDR1 is KGHDR and CDR2 is SFDVKD. Here the CDR3 DNA reads TGTGCCACCAGTGATTTTTCGGGAACTGAAGCTTTCTTT. Residues: CATSDFSGTEAFF.

This clone was seen only once. This chain links TRBV5-6 with TRBJ1-3; possibly TRBD1 for D (5 bases). Germline V gene sequence: CDR1 SGHDT, CDR2 YYEEEE. V shed 4 bases and J shed 2 bases, with 13 bases lying between them. The CDR3 length is 15 residues. CDR3 loop: CASSRGKGTGNTIYF. CDR3 DNA sequence: TGTGCCAGCAGCAGAGGAAAGGGGACTGGAAACACCATATATTTT.

The V gene is TRBV18, the J gene TRBJ1-3; the D is unclear. The CDR3 covers 15 residues. The V end was cut by 3 bases, the J end by 5 bases, with 14 bases between. In germline, CDR1 is KGHSH, CDR2 LQKENI. The CDR3 nucleotides read TGTGCCAGCTCACCTGATGGGAATAGGAGAAACACCATATATTTT. It is translated as CASSPDGNRRNTIYF.

This rearrangement joins TRBV19 to TRBJ2-3, with unresolved D. V lost 2 bases, J lost 4 bases, and 7 bases lay in between. The CDR3 sequence is 13 residues long. Germline lookup yields CDR1 LNHDA and CDR2 SQIVND (reference sequence). CDR3 sequence: CASSIPPADTQYF. The CDR3 nucleotides read TGTGCCAGTAGTATACCTCCGGCAGATACGCAGTATTTT.

The rearrangement joins TRBV3-1 (or the pseudogene TRBV3-2) to TRBJ1-2; no firm D call. CDR3 size: 12 residues. V dropped 8 bases and J dropped 0 bases, with 7 bases sitting between them. The V gene's germline CDR1 is LGHDT and CDR2 YNNKEL (reference sequence). CDR3 bases: TGTGCCAGCCAGGAACCTAACTATGGCTACACCTTC. Its translation is CASQEPNYGYTF.

The CDR3 loop is CAWGQSYGYTF. DNA of the CDR3: TGTGCCTGGGGACAGTCCTATGGCTACACCTTC. The J gene is TRBJ1-2, the V gene TRBV30; TRBD1 is a possible D gene (6 bases). The CDR3 has 11 amino acids. Trimming took off 5 bases at V and 4 bases at J, with 8 bases between the two ends. Germline values: CDR1 GTSNPN, CDR2 SVGIG (reference sequence).

The rearrangement joins TRBV14 to TRBJ2-4; D is undetermined. Trimming removed 0 bases at V and 4 bases at J, with 13 bases between. Germline loops: CDR1 SGHDN, CDR2 FVKESK. The CDR3 covers 16 residues. Written as DNA, the CDR3 is TGTGCCAGCAGCCAAGAGAGAACTGTAGGGAAAAACATTCAGTACTTC. This sequence encodes CASSQERTVGKNIQYF.

The chain combines TRBV6-1 with TRBJ1-2; D perhaps matches TRBD1 (6 bases). In germline, CDR1 is MNHNS, CDR2 SASEGT. The CDR3 loop spans 14 amino acids. Trimming took off 3 bases at V and 5 bases at J, with 13 bases between the two ends. CDR3 loop: CASSDIGQPYGYTF. CDR3 nucleotide sequence: TGTGCCAGCAGTGATATTGGACAGCCTTATGGCTACACCTTC.

V usage is TRBV5-6 and J usage is TRBJ2-1; possibly TRBD1 or TRBD2 for D (6 bases each). Germline V gene data show CDR1 as SGHDT and CDR2 as YYEEEE. The CDR3 contains 14 residues. The ends were cut back, 2 bases at V and 10 bases at J, with 16 bases in the middle. CDR3 sequence (DNA): TGTGCCAGCAGCTTAGGGGGGTATACTCGAGAGCAGTTCTTC. Protein sequence: CASSLGGYTREQFF.

The rearrangement links TRBV7-2 to TRBJ1-2; no reliable D call. CDR3 length: 14 residues. Germline V CDR1 and CDR2: SGHTA, FQGNSA. The V and J ends lost 2 bases and 2 bases respectively, with 9 bases between them. The CDR3 protein is CASSLRTENYGYTF. DNA for the CDR3: TGTGCCAGCAGCTTACGGACGGAGAACTATGGCTACACCTTC.

This sequence joins TRBV6-2 or TRBV6-3 and TRBJ1-4; D unresolved. This CDR3 contains 14 residues. Trimming pared 2 bases from V and 7 bases from J, leaving 11 bases between. In germline, CDR1 is MNHEY, CDR2 SVGEGT. The CDR3 DNA is TGTGCCAGCAGTTACGCCGGACGGGCTGAAAAACTGTTTTTT. This codes for CASSYAGRAEKLFF.

As for this clone: An end of the junction differs from the germline gene, which may be a read error. The chain carries TRBV7-7 and TRBJ2-5, with D tentatively TRBD1 (6 bases). This CDR3 is 15 amino acids long. The germline CDR1 and CDR2 sequences are SSHAT and FNYEAQ (reference sequence). The CDR3 here is CASSYQGQAQETQYF. DNA of the CDR3: TGTGCTAGCAGTTATCAGGGGCAGGCGCAAGAGACCCAGTACTTC.

The gene calls are TRBV5-1 and TRBJ2-7; D possibly corresponds to TRBD1 (5 bases). Germline CDR1 SGHRS, CDR2 YFSETQ. This CDR3 comprises 14 residues. Trimming pared 0 bases from V and 7 bases from J, leaving 14 bases between. The CDR3 region is CASSLVVQGREQYF. The CDR3 nucleotides read TGCGCCAGCAGCTTGGTTGTTCAGGGCCGGGAGCAGTACTTC.

The chain employs TRBV5-1 and TRBJ1-2, with a tentative D call TRBD1 (6 bases). V lost 3 bases and J 6 bases, leaving 9 bases between the germline ends. The CDR3 has 12 residues. Looked up from germline, CDR1 is SGHRS and CDR2 is YFSETQ. The CDR3: CASSYGQNGYTF. CDR3 DNA sequence: TGCGCCAGCAGCTACGGACAGAATGGCTACACCTTC.

The chain joins TRBV2 to TRBJ2-3; no clear D. Trimming took off 1 base at V and 6 bases at J, with 2 bases between the two ends. The germline gives CDR1 SNHLY, CDR2 FYNNEI. This CDR3 region has 11 residues. The CDR3 is CASSEGDTQYF. CDR3 DNA sequence: TGTGCCAGCAGTGAAGGGGATACGCAGTATTTT.

The V gene is TRBV4-3, the J gene TRBJ1-4; the match to TRBD1 covers 8 bases. This CDR3 comprises 15 residues. The ends lost 1 base at V and 6 bases at J; junction bases unmatched: 4. Looked up from germline, CDR1 is LGHNA and CDR2 is YSLEER. This chain's CDR3 is CASSQVYRGDEKLFF. The CDR3 DNA is TGCGCCAGCAGCCAAGTCTACAGGGGGGATGAAAAACTGTTTTTT.

The CDR3 loop is CASRMMGRVNTEAFF. The CDR3 DNA reads as TGCGCCAGCAGGATGATGGGACGGGTGAACACTGAAGCTTTCTTT. The chain carries TRBV5-1 and TRBJ1-1; weak D call: TRBD1 (5 bases). The CDR3 totals 15 residues. Germline values: CDR1 SGHRS, CDR2 YFSETQ. V lost 5 bases and J lost 0, with 14 bases in between. The full variable domain, rest sourced from reference TRBV5-1 and TRBJ1-1, is KAGVTQTPRYLIKTRGQQVTLSCSPISGHRSVSWYQQTPGQGLQFLFEYFSETQRNKGNFPGRFSGRQFSNSRSEMNVSTLELGDSALYLCASRMMGRVNTEAFFGQGTRLTVV.

This sequence joins TRBV19 and TRBJ2-1; TRBD2 matches at 11 bases. V gave up 5 bases and J gave up 0 bases; unmatched junction bases: 3. The CDR3 covers 16 residues. Germline V CDR1 and CDR2: LNHDA, SQIVND (reference sequence). CDR3 coding DNA: TGTGCCAGTAGTGTGCTAGCGGGAGGCTCCTACAATGAGCAGTTCTTC. Encoded protein: CASSVLAGGSYNEQFF.